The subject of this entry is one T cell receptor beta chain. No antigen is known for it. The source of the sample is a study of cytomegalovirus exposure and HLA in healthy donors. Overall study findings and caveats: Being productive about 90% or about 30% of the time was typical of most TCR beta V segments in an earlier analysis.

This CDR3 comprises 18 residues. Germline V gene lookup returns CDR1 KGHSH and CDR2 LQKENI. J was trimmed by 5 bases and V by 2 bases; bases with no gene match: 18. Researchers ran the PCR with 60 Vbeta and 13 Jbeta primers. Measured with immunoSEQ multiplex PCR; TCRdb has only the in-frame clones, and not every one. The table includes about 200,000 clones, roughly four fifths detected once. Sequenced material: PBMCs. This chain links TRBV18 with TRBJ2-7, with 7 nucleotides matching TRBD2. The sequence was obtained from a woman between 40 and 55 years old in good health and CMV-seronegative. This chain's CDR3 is CASSPTSAGDNLSDEQYF. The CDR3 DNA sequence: TGTGCCAGCTCACCAACATCGGCGGGAGATAACCTCAGCGACGAGCAGTACTTC. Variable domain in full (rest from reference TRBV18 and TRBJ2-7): NAGVMQNPRHLVRRRGQEARLRCSPMKGHSHVYWYRQLPEEGLKFMVYLQKENIIDESGMPKERFSAEFPKEGPSILRIQQVVRGDSAAYFCASSPTSAGDNLSDEQYFGPGTRLTVT.